Described below is a single T cell receptor beta chain sequence and its context. Its target is unknown. This entry is derived from a study of post-analysis software for immune sequencing data. Study-level information: Patients had relapsing-remitting, secondary progressive or progressive-relapsing multiple sclerosis; some lacked subtype. Study-wide results and limits: Compared with controls, patients showed significantly lower normalized Chao1 diversity. The study found TRBV5-6, TRBV5-1 and TRBV20-1 among five TRBV segments more frequent in patients than controls. Samples made in the same batch grouped tightly together by F measure.

TCR beta cDNA libraries included unique molecular identifiers. cDNA molecules numbering roughly 0.5 million came from roughly 1 to 10 million T cells. One entry per CDR3 protein results from TCRdb running MiXCR on the PCR reads. The sample carries 650,000 to 900,000 distinct CDR3 sequences, 40% to 55% recorded once. The CDR3 is made up of 14 amino acids. The V and J ends lost 5 bases and 5 bases respectively, with 15 bases between them. The sequenced sample was blood. V and J are TRBV12-3 or TRBV12-4 and TRBJ1-1; a weak D match, TRBD1 (5 bases). This sequence was found in a girl between 10 and 17 years old with multiple sclerosis. CDR3 nucleotide sequence: TGTGCCAGCAGTACGGCCAGGGCTGCTACTGAAGCTTTCTTT. It specifies CASSTARAATEAFF.